This entry features one T cell receptor beta chain sequence. These data originate in a study of blood T cell repertoires in COVID-19. CDR1 GTSNPN and CDR2 SVGIG come from the germline V gene (reference sequence). The ends lost 5 bases at V and 6 bases at J; junction bases unmatched: 6. The CDR3 has 13 amino acids. Study processing details: Amplification from reference gene primers served as the basis for estimated nucleated cell counts. Sequencing used immunoSEQ multiplex PCR; TCRdb keeps in-frame clones, though not all of them. V and J calls and clone size are those listed in that table; D and trimming were worked out from the DNA. This table has roughly 190,000 clones, roughly three quarters appearing once.

The sample taken for sequencing was peripheral blood. The sequence was collected from a woman between 45 and 60 years old with active or convalescent COVID-19. The V call is TRBV30, the J call TRBJ1-1, with 10 bases that match TRBD1. CDR3 sequence (DNA): TGTGCCTGGGCGGGACAGGGGTTTGCTGAAGCTTTCTTT. It is translated as CAWAGQGFAEAFF. Based on the CDR3 plus reference TRBV30 and TRBJ1-1, the full variable domain is SQTIHQWPATLVQPVGSPLSLECTVEGTSNPNLYWYRQAAGRGLQLLFYSVGIGQISSEVPQNLSASRPQDRQFILSSKKLLLSDSGFYLCAWAGQGFAEAFFGQGTRLTVV.